The TCR beta chain described here comes from a study of cytomegalovirus exposure and HLA in healthy donors. Study-level points and caveats: Specificity for CMV antigens was confirmed in vitro for a few of the CMV-associated chains. According to a later analysis, donors in an Asian-associated ancestry cluster reportedly had fewer N-insertions than the roughly 720-donor mean. Later analysis identified about 18,000 TCR beta sequences associated with HLA alleles, using a false discovery rate threshold of 0.05.

On this clone: The antigen is unknown.

It was with 60 Vbeta and 13 Jbeta primers that the PCR ran. Libraries were prepared by immunoSEQ multiplex PCR; TCRdb keeps only in-frame clonotypes and omits some of them. The profile shows just over 150,000 clones, about 73% of them singletons. The V gene's germline CDR1 is MNHNY and CDR2 SVGAGI (reference sequence). With 4 bases removed from V and 7 bases from J, the gap between germline ends came to 11 bases. The CDR3 is 13 amino acids. The sequencing sample was made of PBMCs. The rearrangement uses TRBV6-6 and TRBJ1-5; D gene ambiguous. The receptor comes from a middle-aged woman in good health and CMV-seronegative. The CDR3 is CASSSDYRQPQHF. The CDR3 DNA reads TGTGCCAGCAGTTCGGACTATAGGCAGCCCCAGCATTTT.